This T cell receptor (beta chain) was profiled in a study of OX40 agonist ivuxolimab in advanced cancers. At cycle 4 day 1, cycle 7 day 1, and baseline, blood was sampled. The V end was cut by 1 base, the J end by 3 bases, with 4 bases between. CDR1 is SGHAT, CDR2 FQNNGV, per germline. The CDR3 runs to 13 residues. Clones were sequenced by immunoSEQ multiplex PCR, and TCRdb holds only the in-frame ones, with some missing. This repertoire shows 45,000 or so clones, under 95% found once; its top ten account for 15% to 20%. The chain joins TRBV11-2 to TRBJ2-1; D call uncertain. The TCR sequence derives from an adult with an advanced solid tumor such as melanoma, head and neck, liver or kidney cancer. This specimen consisted of CD4+ or CD8+ T cells sorted from blood, obtained in a trial of the OX40 agonist ivuxolimab. The chain's CDR3 is CASSLVYYNEQFF. Written as DNA, the CDR3 is TGTGCCAGCAGCTTAGTCTACTACAATGAGCAGTTCTTC.